The clone carrying this TCR beta chain was seen more than once but under ten times. The antigen remains undetermined. The data derive from a study of beta chain features in type 1 diabetes. Study information: No age, gender or cell yield differences were seen between patients and healthy donors. General study findings and limits: Fewer insertions but more deletions were seen at VDJ junctions in type 1 diabetes patients.

CD4+ cells of the naive, central memory, regulatory and stem cell-like memory types were sorted via CD45RO/CCR7/CD25/CD127/CD95/CD27. The investigators reverse transcribed all of the isolated RNA, so they sequenced expressed TCRB transcripts. About 3.5 million reads per sample on average were obtained from naive, central memory and regulatory T cell samples. TCRdb keeps only in-frame clones here, not all; method: immunoSEQ multiplex PCR. The sample yields 40,000 or so clones, about 51% seen once. Germline loops: CDR1 MNHNS, CDR2 SASEGT. The trim removed 3 bases at V and 2 bases at J, leaving 4 bases unmatched. This CDR3 spans 14 amino acids.

This chain connects TRBV6-1 to TRBJ2-7, with TRBD1 identical over 7 bases. Specimen: Tregs from blood. The receptor's source is a woman between 18 and 29 years old in good health. CDR3 loop: CASSERTGPYEQYF. CDR3 DNA: TGTGCCAGCAGTGAGAGGACAGGACCCTACGAGCAGTACTTC.